This TCR beta chain came from a study of blood T cell repertoires in COVID-19. Authors' methods: Estimates of nucleated cell counts were drawn from the amplification of reference gene primers. The protocol was immunoSEQ multiplex PCR, while the TCRdb copy is restricted to in-frame clones and leaves out a portion. Clone size and the V and J calls come from that table; the DNA yielded D and trimming. The table lists 72,000 or so clones, 80% of them singletons. V lost 5 bases, J lost 3 bases, and 11 bases lay in between. CDR3 length: 13 amino acids. Germline loops: CDR1 MNHEY, CDR2 SMNVEV (reference sequence).

The V and J genes are TRBV27 and TRBJ2-7, with D tentatively TRBD1 (5 bases). What was sequenced was peripheral blood. The TCR comes from a man aged 70-80 years who had recovered from COVID-19. CDR3 sequence reads: CASSRDRYYEQYF. The CDR3 coding sequence is TGTGCCAGCAGTCGAGACAGATACTACGAGCAGTACTTC.